What follows describes a single T cell receptor beta chain. Germline V CDR1 and CDR2: LGHNA, YNFKEQ. The V end was cut by 6 bases, the J end by 3 bases, with 14 bases between. There are 14 residues in the CDR3. The data were taken from a study of cytomegalovirus exposure and HLA in healthy donors. With 60 Vbeta and 13 Jbeta primers, the PCR was carried out. TCRdb keeps only in-frame clones here, not all; method: immunoSEQ multiplex PCR. The table shows roughly 120,000 clones, with over 70% occurring only once. The V gene is TRBV4-2, the J gene TRBJ1-2, with a possible D match to TRBD1 (5 bases). What was sequenced was PBMCs. The sequence was collected from a woman in her 40s in good health and CMV-seropositive. CDR3 region: CASREGLTDYGYTF. The CDR3, as DNA: TGTGCCAGCAGGGAGGGGTTAACGGACTATGGCTACACCTTC.